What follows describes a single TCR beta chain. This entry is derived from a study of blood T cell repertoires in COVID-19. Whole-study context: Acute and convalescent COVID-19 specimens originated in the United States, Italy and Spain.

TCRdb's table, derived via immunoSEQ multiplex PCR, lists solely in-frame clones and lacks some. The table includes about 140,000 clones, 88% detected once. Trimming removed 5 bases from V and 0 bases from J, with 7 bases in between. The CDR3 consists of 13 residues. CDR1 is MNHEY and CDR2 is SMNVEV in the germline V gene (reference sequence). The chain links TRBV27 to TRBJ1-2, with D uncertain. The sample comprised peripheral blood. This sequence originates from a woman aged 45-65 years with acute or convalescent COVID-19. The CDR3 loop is CASSPIANYGYTF. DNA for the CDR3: TGTGCCAGCAGTCCGATAGCTAACTATGGCTACACCTTC.